This TCR beta chain emerged from a study of cytomegalovirus exposure and HLA in healthy donors. PCR used 60 Vbeta primers and 13 Jbeta primers. Using immunoSEQ multiplex PCR, the repertoire was profiled, and TCRdb retains in-frame clones only, with some absent. Found here are about 100,000 clones, around 80% of them singletons; the top ten hold 5% to 6%. General observations from the study: TCR beta sequences numbering over 15,000 were associated with HLA alleles at 0.05 false discovery rate in a later analysis. Data from an earlier analysis indicated that most TCR beta V segments were productive either about 87% or about 30% of the time. Common viral pathogens were later found to be apparently linked to several of the most significant clusters.

Worth noting for this clone: Antigen unknown.

The TCR was taken from a woman younger than 30 in good health and CMV-seropositive. The sample consisted of PBMCs.

The CDR3 DNA reads as TGTGCCAGCAGTTCAGGGAACTACGAGCAGTACTTC. Its protein is CASSSGNYEQYF. The chain joins TRBV5-4 to TRBJ2-7; tentative D call: TRBD1 (5 bases). Trimming removed 5 bases from V and 3 bases from J, with 9 bases in between. The CDR3 has 12 residues. In germline, CDR1 is SGHNT, CDR2 YYREEE (reference sequence).